These 27 T cell receptor beta chains came from one sample sequenced in a study of Ad26.COV2.S vaccination and SARS-CoV-2 variants (dated by TCRdb to the early 2020s). This specimen's treatment or condition label, interpreted: 15 to 20 received Ad26.COV2.S at low or high dose, single or two shots; a few received placebo; per-sample allocation not given. For vaccine and placebo recipients, repertoires were sequenced using samples collected on day 63 after the first injection. Preparation of the library involved the immunoSEQ multiplex PCR assay. Here the immuneACCESS table is served through TCRdb, limited to in-frame sequences with V and J called. Missing clones are a known gap in these copies; in checked studies unresolved V genes cover under half, and the rest lacks a known reason. Recorded for this sample are a few hundred thousand clones; approximately 87% of them occurred a single time. The ten largest clones add up to about 3.5% of the sample.

Sequenced material: peripheral blood, taken in a trial of Ad26.COV2.S vaccine versus placebo. These receptors originate from a person aged 18-65 years who received the Ad26.COV2.S COVID-19 vaccine or a placebo.

This chain uses TRBV7-8 with TRBJ1-1, with D uncertain. The CDR3 is made up of 12 amino acids. Trimming pared 5 bases from V and 0 bases from J, leaving 4 bases between. Germline CDR1 SGHVS, CDR2 FQNEAQ. The CDR3 region is CASSLVNTEAFF. Here the CDR3 DNA reads TGTGCCAGCAGCCTAGTGAACACTGAAGCTTTCTTT.

The CDR3 region has the DNA TGTGCCTGGAGTGGGGGGAACGCCGCTGAATCCCCAGATACGCAGTATTTT. This gives the protein CAWSGGNAAESPDTQYF. The V call is TRBV30, the J call TRBJ2-3; the D call may be TRBD1 or TRBD2 (5 bases each). V lost 1 base, J lost 4 bases, and 21 bases lay in between. In germline, CDR1 is GTSNPN, CDR2 SVGIG (reference sequence). This CDR3 spans 17 amino acids. The full variable domain, with the rest looked up from reference TRBV30 and TRBJ2-3, is SQTIHQWPATLVQPVGSPLSLECTVEGTSNPNLYWYRQAAGRGLQLLFYSVGIGQISSEVPQNLSASRPQDRQFILSSKKLLLSDSGFYLCAWSGGNAAESPDTQYFGPGTRLTVL.

The rearrangement uses TRBV28 and TRBJ2-7, with D perhaps given as TRBD1 or TRBD2 (5 bases each). Trimming stripped 6 bases from V and 5 bases from J, with 8 bases between. The CDR3 sequence is 11 residues long. Looked up from germline, CDR1 is MDHEN and CDR2 is SYDVKM. The CDR3 DNA reads TGTGCCAGCAGCCAGGGAGACGAGCAGTACTTC. As protein: CASSQGDEQYF.

The chain uses TRBV29-1 and TRBJ2-5; 9 positions agree with TRBD1. CDR1 is SQVTM, CDR2 ANQGSEA, per germline. V was pared by 8 bases and J by 1 base, with 5 bases of the junction left unmatched. This CDR3 has 13 residues. The CDR3 here is CSNRGLVQETQYF. The CDR3 coding sequence is TGCAGCAACAGGGGGCTCGTCCAAGAGACCCAGTACTTC.

The gene calls are TRBV27 and TRBJ2-3; D may be TRBD1 (5 bases). Germline V gene lookup returns CDR1 MNHEY and CDR2 SMNVEV (reference sequence). This CDR3 is 12 amino acids long. V lost 4 bases and J 7 bases, leaving 9 bases between the germline ends. The CDR3, as DNA: TGTGCCAGCAGTTCGACAGATTATACGCAGTATTTT. It encodes CASSSTDYTQYF.

This rearrangement joins TRBV5-4 to TRBJ1-1; possibly TRBD1 for D (5 bases). The V and J ends lost 6 bases and 0 bases respectively, with 9 bases between them. Germline CDR1 and CDR2: SGHNT and YYREEE (reference sequence). The length of the CDR3 is 13 residues. This chain's CDR3 is CASTLGVNTEAFF. CDR3 coding DNA: TGTGCCAGCACCCTGGGGGTGAACACTGAAGCTTTCTTT.

The chain couples TRBV5-1 to TRBJ1-3; D gene ambiguous. CDR1 is SGHRS, CDR2 YFSETQ, per germline. Trimming removed 3 bases from V and 0 bases from J, with 13 bases in between. This CDR3 comprises 16 residues. The CDR3: CASSSVDGGSGNTIYF. The CDR3 DNA reads as TGCGCCAGCAGCTCGGTGGACGGAGGCTCTGGAAACACCATATATTTT.

CDR3 loop: CASSGTGVPGEYF. The DNA of the CDR3 is TGTGCCAGCAGTGGAACGGGAGTCCCAGGAGAGTACTTC. The rearrangement uses TRBV6-2 or TRBV6-3 and TRBJ2-7; tentative D call: TRBD2 (6 bases). V lost 5 bases to trimming and J lost 11 bases, with 19 bases between them. The CDR3 has 13 residues. CDR1 is MNHEY and CDR2 is SVGEGT in the germline V gene.

V and J are TRBV18 and TRBJ2-2; 13 nucleotides match TRBD2. Germline values: CDR1 KGHSH, CDR2 LQKENI. The CDR3 covers 16 residues. The V segment lost 6 bases and the J segment 4 bases; nucleotides outside the gene matches: 5. The CDR3 loop is CASSGLAGAITGELFF. CDR3 coding DNA: TGTGCCAGCTCCGGACTAGCGGGGGCAATCACCGGGGAGCTGTTTTTT.

This clone was recorded once. This chain uses TRBV12-1 with TRBJ2-1. TRBV12-1 is annotated as a pseudogene. The CDR3 spans 9 residues. For the CDR3, the DNA is TGTGGCCGGCAGAATGAGCAGTTCTTC. Amino acids: CGRQNEQFF.

The chain links TRBV19 to TRBJ2-5; 12 positions agree with TRBD1. This CDR3 is built from 15 residues. Looked up from germline, CDR1 is LNHDA and CDR2 is SQIVND (reference sequence). V gave up 8 bases and J gave up 5 bases; unmatched junction bases: 9. This chain's CDR3 is CASGRGQGAGETQYF. The CDR3 region has the DNA TGTGCCAGTGGGAGGGGACAGGGGGCTGGGGAGACCCAGTACTTC.

This chain joins TRBV19 and TRBJ2-1; 11 nucleotides agree with TRBD2. Germline-derived CDR1 and CDR2 are LNHDA and SQIVND (reference sequence). This CDR3 contains 16 residues. After removal of 3 bases from V and 4 bases from J, the junction contained 5 bases not matched to a gene. CDR3 nucleotides: TGTGCCAGTAGTATTTATAGGACTAGCGGGTACAATGAGCAGTTCTTC. Its translation: CASSIYRTSGYNEQFF.

This chain joins TRBV11-2 and TRBJ2-2, with D perhaps matching TRBD1 or TRBD2 (5 bases each). Germline CDR1 is SGHAT and CDR2 is FQNNGV. Trimming removed 3 bases at V and 6 bases at J, with 23 bases between. This CDR3 has 18 amino acids. The CDR3 DNA is TGTGCCAGCAGCTTTCCCCTTGGAGGCCCCCGAGGGGCCGGGGAGCTGTTTTTT. This translates into CASSFPLGGPRGAGELFF. Based on the CDR3 plus reference TRBV11-2 and TRBJ2-2, the full variable domain is EAGVAQSPRYKIIEKRQSVAFWCNPISGHATLYWYQQILGQGPKLLIQFQNNGVVDDSQLPKDRFSAERLKGVDSTLKIQPAKLEDSAVYLCASSFPLGGPRGAGELFFGEGSRLTVL.

The rearrangement uses TRBV28 and TRBJ2-7, with D perhaps assigned TRBD1 or TRBD2 (5 bases each). The CDR3 is made up of 13 amino acids. Germline V gene data show CDR1 as MDHEN and CDR2 as SYDVKM. V gave up 3 bases and J gave up 7 bases, with 13 bases separating them. CDR3 sequence reads: CASSFPRGREQYF. The CDR3 nucleotides are TGTGCCAGCAGTTTCCCGAGGGGTCGGGAGCAGTACTTC. Variable domain in full (rest from reference TRBV28 and TRBJ2-7): DVKVTQSSRYLVKRTGEKVFLECVQDMDHENMFWYRQDPGLGLRLIYFSYDVKMKEKGDIPEGYSVSREKKERFSLILESASTNQTSMYLCASSFPRGREQYFGPGTRLTVT.

CDR3 amino acids: CASSLGLAGGLSYNEQFF. CDR3 sequence (DNA): TGTGCCAGCAGCTTGGGACTAGCGGGGGGGCTCTCCTACAATGAGCAGTTCTTC. This chain uses TRBV5-4 with TRBJ2-1, with 14 bases fitting TRBD2. Trimming removed 0 bases from V and 0 bases from J; junction bases left unmatched: 2. Germline assignment: CDR1 SGHNT and CDR2 YYREEE (reference sequence). The length of the CDR3 is 18 residues.

This clone has only one observation. This chain links TRBV7-2 with TRBJ2-5; possible D gene TRBD1, 5 bases. CDR3 length: 13 amino acids. CDR1 and CDR2 (germline): SGHTA, FQGNSA. V lost 3 bases to trimming and J lost 0 bases, with 5 bases between them. Here the CDR3 reads CASSLDNQETQYF. The CDR3 nucleotides are TGTGCCAGCAGCTTGGACAACCAAGAGACCCAGTACTTC.

The rearrangement joins TRBV4-2 to TRBJ2-1, with 8 bases lining up with TRBD2. The CDR3 has 17 residues. CDR1 is LGHNA, CDR2 YNFKEQ, per germline. The V gene end was trimmed by 0 bases and the J gene end by 5 bases; junction bases not matched to a gene: 9. CDR3 DNA sequence: TGTGCCAGCAGCCAAGATGGTGGTAGCGGGATCAACAATGAGCAGTTCTTC. It yields the protein CASSQDGGSGINNEQFF.

V usage is TRBV7-2 and J usage is TRBJ1-2, with 8 bases aligning to TRBD1. The CDR3 is 14 residues long. V lost 5 bases, J lost 3 bases, and 5 bases stayed unmatched. The germline gives CDR1 SGHTA, CDR2 FQGNSA. The CDR3 DNA sequence: TGTGCCAGCAGCCCATCGACAGGGGACTATGGCTACACCTTC. Translation: CASSPSTGDYGYTF.

The chain couples TRBV5-1 to TRBJ2-7; D may match TRBD1 or TRBD2 (5 bases each). CDR1 is SGHRS and CDR2 is YFSETQ in the germline V gene. The CDR3 is 14 amino acids. V gave up 0 bases and J gave up 6 bases, with 13 bases separating them. The chain's CDR3 is CASSLVQVGGEQYF. The CDR3 bases are TGCGCCAGCAGCTTGGTACAGGTAGGAGGCGAGCAGTACTTC.

J is TRBJ2-1 and V is TRBV2, with D perhaps TRBD2 (5 bases). V gave up 6 bases and J gave up 2 bases, with 20 bases separating them. This CDR3 is built from 17 residues. In germline, CDR1 is SNHLY, CDR2 FYNNEI. The CDR3 loop is CASRVELAKTPYNEQFF. DNA of the CDR3: TGTGCCAGCAGGGTGGAGCTAGCAAAGACGCCCTACAATGAGCAGTTCTTC. Together with reference TRBV2 and TRBJ2-1, the CDR3 gives the full variable domain: EPEVTQTPSHQVTQMGQEVILRCVPISNHLYFYWYRQILGQKVEFLVSFYNNEISEKSEIFDDQFSVERPDGSNFTLKIRSTKLEDSAMYFCASRVELAKTPYNEQFFGPGTRLTVL.

The gene calls are TRBV15 and TRBJ1-2; D gene unclear. The CDR3 is 12 residues long. From germline, CDR1 is LNHNV and CDR2 YYDKDF (reference sequence). Trimming stripped 3 bases from V and 8 bases from J, with 10 bases between. The CDR3 nucleotides read TGTGCCACCAGCAGGGGCCCCGGGGGCTACACCTTC. This gives the protein CATSRGPGGYTF.

This chain uses TRBV19 with TRBJ2-1, with 12 bases identical to TRBD2. V was pared by 5 bases and J by 9 bases, with 8 bases of the junction left unmatched. CDR3 length: 15 residues. Germline lookup yields CDR1 LNHDA and CDR2 SQIVND (reference sequence). CDR3 DNA sequence: TGTGCCAGTAGTCCCCTAGCGGGGGGGCTTAGTGAGCAGTTCTTC. This translates into CASSPLAGGLSEQFF.

The rearrangement links TRBV7-2 to TRBJ2-3; no reliable D call. The CDR3 length is 14 residues. Trimming removed 3 bases at V and 0 bases at J, with 7 bases between. Germline values: CDR1 SGHTA, CDR2 FQGNSA. The CDR3 DNA reads TGTGCCAGCAGCTTCCGCCATAGCACAGATACGCAGTATTTT. This translates into CASSFRHSTDTQYF.

V gene TRBV10-2 combines with J gene TRBJ1-3; no clear D gene. Trimming took 3 bases from V and 0 from J, leaving 3 bases between them. The germline gives CDR1 WSHSY, CDR2 SAAADI. The CDR3 consists of 13 residues. CDR3 coding DNA: TGCGCCAGCAGTGATTTCTCTGGAAACACCATATATTTT. The encoded protein is CASSDFSGNTIYF.

CDR3: CASSFFRGPGTDTQYF. Written as DNA, the CDR3 is TGTGCCAGCAGTTTTTTCAGGGGGCCCGGCACAGATACGCAGTATTTT. The chain links TRBV28 to TRBJ2-3; the match to TRBD1 covers 8 bases. CDR3 length: 16 residues. CDR1 is MDHEN and CDR2 is SYDVKM in the germline V gene. Losses at the gene ends were 3 bases for V and 1 base for J; bases not matched to a gene: 6.

A word on this clone: Other nucleotide sequences in the sample specify the same CDR3. The chain employs TRBV5-1 and TRBJ1-2, with a weak D call TRBD1 (5 bases). Germline V gene lookup returns CDR1 SGHRS and CDR2 YFSETQ. This CDR3 region has 13 residues. V gave up 2 bases and J gave up 2 bases, with 7 bases separating them. CDR3 amino acids: CASSFQGNYGYTF. The CDR3 nucleotides are TGCGCCAGCAGCTTTCAGGGAAACTATGGCTACACCTTC.

J is TRBJ1-5 and V is TRBV28; D is unresolved. The CDR3 has 15 amino acids. Trimming removed 7 bases from V and 3 bases from J, with 16 bases in between. In germline, CDR1 is MDHEN, CDR2 SYDVKM. CDR3 coding DNA: TGTGCCAGCAAAGCTCGTGGCAGCGCCAATCAGCCCCAGCATTTT. This translates into CASKARGSANQPQHF.